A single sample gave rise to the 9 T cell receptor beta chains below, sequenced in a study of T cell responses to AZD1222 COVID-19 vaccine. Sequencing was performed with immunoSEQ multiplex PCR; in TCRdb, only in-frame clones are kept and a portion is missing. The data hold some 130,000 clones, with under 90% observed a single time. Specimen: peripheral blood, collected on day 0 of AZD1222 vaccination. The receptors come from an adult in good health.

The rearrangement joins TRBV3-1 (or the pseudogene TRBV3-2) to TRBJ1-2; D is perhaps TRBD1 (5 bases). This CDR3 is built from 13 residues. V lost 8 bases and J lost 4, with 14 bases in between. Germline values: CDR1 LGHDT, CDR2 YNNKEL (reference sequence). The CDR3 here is CASGVGVFYGYTF. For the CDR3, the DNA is TGTGCCAGCGGCGTGGGGGTCTTCTATGGCTACACCTTC.

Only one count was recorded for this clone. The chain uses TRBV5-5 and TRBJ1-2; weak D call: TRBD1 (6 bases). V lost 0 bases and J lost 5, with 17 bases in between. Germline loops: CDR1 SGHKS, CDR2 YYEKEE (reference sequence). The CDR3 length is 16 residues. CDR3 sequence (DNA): TGTGCCAGCAGCTTGGCGGACAGCCCCAAAGGGTATGGCTACACCTTC. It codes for CASSLADSPKGYGYTF.

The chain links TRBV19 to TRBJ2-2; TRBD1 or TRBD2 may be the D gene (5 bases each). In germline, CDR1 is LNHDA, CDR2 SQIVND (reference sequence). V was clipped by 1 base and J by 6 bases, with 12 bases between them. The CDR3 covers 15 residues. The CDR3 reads CASSIGGLAPGELFF. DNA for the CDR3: TGTGCCAGTAGTATAGGGGGCCTAGCCCCCGGGGAGCTGTTTTTT.

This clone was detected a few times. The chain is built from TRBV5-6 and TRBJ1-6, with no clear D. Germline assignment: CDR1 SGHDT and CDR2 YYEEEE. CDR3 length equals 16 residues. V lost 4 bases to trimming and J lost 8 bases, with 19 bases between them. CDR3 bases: TGTGCCAGCAGCCCCCGGTCGGGCGGAAGATATTCACCCCTCCACTTT. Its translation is CASSPRSGGRYSPLHF.

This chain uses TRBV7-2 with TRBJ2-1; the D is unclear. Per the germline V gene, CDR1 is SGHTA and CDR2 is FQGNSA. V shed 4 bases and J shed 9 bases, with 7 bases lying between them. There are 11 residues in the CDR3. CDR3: CASSSRTEQFF. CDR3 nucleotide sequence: TGTGCCAGCAGCTCCCGTACTGAGCAGTTCTTC.

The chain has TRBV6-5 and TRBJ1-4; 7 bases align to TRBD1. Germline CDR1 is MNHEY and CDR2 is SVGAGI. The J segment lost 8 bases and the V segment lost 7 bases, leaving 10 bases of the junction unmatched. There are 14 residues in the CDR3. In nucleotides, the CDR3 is TGTGCCAGCAACAGGGCACAGGGGAAGGAAAAACTGTTTTTT. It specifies CASNRAQGKEKLFF.

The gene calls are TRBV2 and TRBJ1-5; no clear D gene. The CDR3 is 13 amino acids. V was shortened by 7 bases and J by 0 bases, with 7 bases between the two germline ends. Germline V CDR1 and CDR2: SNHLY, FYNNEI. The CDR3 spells CASTADSNQPQHF. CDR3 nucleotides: TGTGCCAGCACCGCTGATAGCAATCAGCCCCAGCATTTT.

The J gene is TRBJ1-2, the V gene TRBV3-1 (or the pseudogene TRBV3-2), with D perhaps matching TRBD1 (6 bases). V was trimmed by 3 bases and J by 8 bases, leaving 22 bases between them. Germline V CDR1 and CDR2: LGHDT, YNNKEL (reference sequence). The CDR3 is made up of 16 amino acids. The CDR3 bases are TGTGCCAGCAGCCATCTTTGGGAAGAGAACAGGGTCGGCTACACCTTC. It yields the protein CASSHLWEENRVGYTF.

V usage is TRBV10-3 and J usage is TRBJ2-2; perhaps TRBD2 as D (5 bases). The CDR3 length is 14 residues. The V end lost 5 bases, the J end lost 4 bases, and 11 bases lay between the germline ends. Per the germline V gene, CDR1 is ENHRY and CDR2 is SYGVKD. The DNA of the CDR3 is TGTGCCATCAGTTTGGAGGAGGCCACCGGGGAGCTGTTTTTT. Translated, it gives CAISLEEATGELFF.